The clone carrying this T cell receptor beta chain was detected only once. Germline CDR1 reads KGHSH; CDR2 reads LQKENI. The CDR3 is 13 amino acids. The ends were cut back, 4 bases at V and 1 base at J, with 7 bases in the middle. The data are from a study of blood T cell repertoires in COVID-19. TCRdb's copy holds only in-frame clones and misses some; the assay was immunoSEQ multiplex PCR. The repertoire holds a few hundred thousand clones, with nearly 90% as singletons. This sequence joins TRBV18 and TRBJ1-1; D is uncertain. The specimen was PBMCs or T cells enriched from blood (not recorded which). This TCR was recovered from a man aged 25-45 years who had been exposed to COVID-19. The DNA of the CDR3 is TGTGCCAGCTCACGAGAGGGGAACACTGAAGCTTTCTTT. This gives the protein CASSREGNTEAFF.